The 14 T cell receptor beta chains presented below share a single source sample, sequenced in a study of CD8 T cells in ankylosing spondylitis. Study-level results: A TCR beta motif of under 10 highly homologous variants appeared characteristic of ankylosing spondylitis blood.

TCRdb analysed the 5' RACE reads with MiXCR anew, one entry per CDR3 protein. The top ten clones hold about two fifths of a sample with about 220,000 distinct CDR3 sequences, about 17% of them seen once. No antigen is known for these receptors. The sample taken for sequencing was blood, either unsorted or a sorted T cell fraction (not recorded which). These receptors all come from a male donor with ankylosing spondylitis.

The V call is TRBV19, the J call TRBJ2-2; the D gene is possibly TRBD2 (6 bases). From germline, CDR1 is LNHDA and CDR2 SQIVND (reference sequence). CDR3 length: 15 residues. Trimming cost V 4 bases and J 4 bases, with 13 bases left between them. CDR3 residues: CASSRGEAGTGELFF. The CDR3 region has the DNA TGTGCCAGTAGTAGGGGTGAAGCGGGCACCGGGGAGCTGTTTTTT.

This clonotype appeared many times. The rearrangement uses TRBV20-1 and TRBJ2-2; D is ambiguous. Germline V gene lookup returns CDR1 DFQATT and CDR2 SNEGSKA (reference sequence). Trimming took 6 bases from V and 3 from J, leaving 17 bases between them. This CDR3 contains 15 residues. The CDR3 region is CSANTRQAHTGELFF. The DNA of the CDR3 is TGCAGTGCAAACACCCGACAAGCTCACACCGGGGAGCTGTTTTTT.

The V call is TRBV20-1, the J call TRBJ2-1; no clear D. With 6 bases removed from V and 0 bases from J, the gap between germline ends came to 18 bases. The germline gives CDR1 DFQATT, CDR2 SNEGSKA (reference sequence). This CDR3 has 16 residues. The CDR3 sequence is CSAFWTFSSSYNEQFF. The CDR3 DNA follows: TGCAGTGCCTTTTGGACCTTTAGTAGCTCCTACAATGAGCAGTTCTTC.

Only a few counts were recorded for this clonotype. The V call is TRBV12-3 or TRBV12-4, the J call TRBJ2-1; D possibly corresponds to TRBD1 (5 bases). The CDR3 extends over 13 amino acids. Trimming pared 5 bases from V and 9 bases from J, leaving 14 bases between. The CDR3 DNA sequence: TGTGCCAGCAGTCTGCTGGGGCAGGGTGAGCAGTTCTTC. Protein: CASSLLGQGEQFF.

The chain employs TRBV4-1 and TRBJ2-2, with TRBD2 identical over 8 bases. The CDR3 runs to 17 residues. The V and J ends lost 3 bases and 2 bases, in that order; junction bases with no gene match: 8. Germline CDR1 reads MGHRA; CDR2 reads YSYEKL. CDR3 DNA sequence: TGCGCCAGCAGCCACTTGGGGCGGGGGGAAAACACCGGGGAGCTGTTTTTT. Amino acids: CASSHLGRGENTGELFF.

This clonotype was counted only a few times. The chain links TRBV4-1 to TRBJ1-1, with 12 nucleotides matching TRBD1. Germline CDR1 reads MGHRA; CDR2 reads YSYEKL. The CDR3 sequence is 13 residues long. V lost 4 bases to trimming and J lost 10 bases; unmatched junction nucleotides: 4. The DNA of the CDR3 is TGCGCCAGCAGCCTCGGGGACAGGGGGCGAGCTTTCTTT. Translating it yields CASSLGDRGRAFF.

V and J are TRBV5-1 and TRBJ1-2; 8 nucleotides match TRBD1. The CDR3 has 15 residues. Germline lookup yields CDR1 SGHRS and CDR2 YFSETQ. Trimming took 4 bases from V and 4 from J; bases not matched to a gene: 9. This CDR3 is CASSTAGGGGYGYTF. The DNA for the CDR3 is TGCGCCAGCAGCACCGCAGGGGGCGGAGGCTATGGCTACACCTTC.

This clonotype was found a few times. The gene calls are TRBV10-3 and TRBJ2-1; D gene uncertain. Per the germline V gene, CDR1 is ENHRY and CDR2 is SYGVKD. The V gene lost 2 bases and the J gene lost 13 bases, with 12 bases spanning the gap. The CDR3 length is 12 residues. CDR3 nucleotides: TGTGCCATCAGTGAGGTTCCGGGCCTCCAGTTCTTC. Encoded protein: CAISEVPGLQFF.

In this sample, this clonotype turned up once. V usage is TRBV7-6 and J usage is TRBJ2-3; no clear D gene. The germline V gene encodes CDR1 SGHVS and CDR2 FNYEAQ. This CDR3 spans 15 amino acids. V lost 1 base and J lost 3, with 11 bases in between. This CDR3 is CASSLVTTPTDTQYF. As DNA, the CDR3 is TGTGCCAGCAGCTTAGTTACGACCCCTACAGATACGCAGTATTTT.

This clonotype was seen ten or more times. An end of the junction differs from the germline gene, which may be a read error. This chain joins TRBV13 and TRBJ1-1; no clear D gene. From germline, CDR1 is PRHDT and CDR2 FYEKMQ (reference sequence). This CDR3 is built from 14 residues. CDR3 nucleotides: TGTGCCAGCAGCCTAGGACGGGCTAACACTGAAGCTTTCTTT. As protein: CASSLGRANTEAFF.

This chain uses TRBV4-1 with TRBJ1-2, with unresolved D. The CDR3 spans 12 residues. The ends were cut back, 0 bases at V and 8 bases at J, with 7 bases in the middle. Germline V gene data show CDR1 as MGHRA and CDR2 as YSYEKL. CDR3 in amino acids: CASSQDPGGYTF. Written as DNA, the CDR3 is TGCGCCAGCAGCCAAGATCCGGGAGGCTACACCTTC.

To note about this clonotype: Sequence at one end of the junction differs from germline and may be a read error. The J gene is TRBJ2-2, the V gene TRBV27; D may be TRBD2 (6 bases). Germline CDR1 MNHEY, CDR2 SMNVEV (reference sequence). The CDR3 has 13 amino acids. CDR3 region: CASSWTNSGELFF. CDR3 nucleotide sequence: TGTGCCAGCAGCTGGACTAACAGCGGGGAGCTGTTTTTT.

This clonotype was found a few times. The chain recombines TRBV2 with TRBJ2-7; 7 bases are shared with TRBD2. After removal of 0 bases from V and 2 bases from J, the junction contained 16 bases not matched to a gene. Germline CDR1 reads SNHLY; CDR2 reads FYNNEI. The CDR3 has 19 amino acids. The CDR3 DNA sequence: TGTGCCAGCAGTGAAGCTAGGCTAGCGGATACGTATCTTGCCTACGAGCAGTACTTC. It yields the protein CASSEARLADTYLAYEQYF.

This rearrangement joins TRBV4-3 to TRBJ2-5; D is perhaps TRBD2 (6 bases). The germline CDR1 and CDR2 sequences are LGHNA and YSLEER. The V end was cut by 1 base, the J end by 4 bases, with 16 bases between. The CDR3 spans 16 residues. CDR3 loop: CASSQGGGGQGETQYF. Written as DNA, the CDR3 is TGCGCCAGCAGCCAAGGGGGAGGTGGTCAAGGAGAGACCCAGTACTTC.